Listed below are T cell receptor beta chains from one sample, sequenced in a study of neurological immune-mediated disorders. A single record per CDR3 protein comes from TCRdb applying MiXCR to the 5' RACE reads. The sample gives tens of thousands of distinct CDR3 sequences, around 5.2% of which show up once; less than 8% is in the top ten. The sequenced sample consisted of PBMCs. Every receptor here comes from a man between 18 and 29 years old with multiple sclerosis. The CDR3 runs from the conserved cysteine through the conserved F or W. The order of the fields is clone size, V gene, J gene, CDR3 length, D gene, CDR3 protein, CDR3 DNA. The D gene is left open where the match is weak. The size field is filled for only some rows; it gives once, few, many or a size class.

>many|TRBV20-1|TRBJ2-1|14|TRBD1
CSAPGTGSYNEQFF
TGCAGTGCGCCCGGGACAGGGAGCTACAATGAGCAGTTCTTC
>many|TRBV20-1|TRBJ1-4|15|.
CSAREGGDTREKLFF
TGCAGTGCTAGAGAGGGGGGGGACACGCGGGAAAAACTGTTTTTT
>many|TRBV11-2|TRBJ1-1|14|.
CASSQSGLNTEAFF
TGTGCCAGCAGCCAGTCAGGGCTAAACACTGAAGCTTTCTTT
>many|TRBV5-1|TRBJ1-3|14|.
CASSLRGEGNTIYF
TGCGCCAGCAGCTTGCGGGGAGAGGGAAACACCATATATTTT
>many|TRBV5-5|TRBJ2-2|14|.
CASSFRTDTGELFF
TGTGCCAGCAGCTTTAGGACGGATACCGGGGAGCTGTTTTTT
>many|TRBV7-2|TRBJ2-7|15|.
CASSLLPVLDYEQYF
TGTGCCAGCAGCTTATTACCAGTGTTGGACTACGAGCAGTACTTC
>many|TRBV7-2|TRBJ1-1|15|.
CASSRGRNLNTEAFF
TGTGCCAGCAGCCGGGGGCGAAACCTGAACACTGAAGCTTTCTTT
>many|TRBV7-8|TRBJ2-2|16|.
CASSSGSQGYTGELFF
TGTGCCAGCAGCTCAGGGAGCCAGGGTTACACCGGGGAGCTGTTTTTT
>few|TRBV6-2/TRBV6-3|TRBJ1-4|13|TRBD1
CASSRTGIEKLFF
TGTGCCAGCAGTCGGACAGGAATCGAAAAACTGTTTTTT
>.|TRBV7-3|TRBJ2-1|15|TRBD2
CASSLTASGGSLRLF
TGTGCCAGCAGCTTAACGGCTAGCGGGGGGTCTCTCCGCCTCTTC
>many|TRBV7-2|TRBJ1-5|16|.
CASSSEGGPLSQPQHF
TGTGCCAGCAGCTCCGAGGGAGGGCCTTTAAGCCAGCCCCAGCATTTT
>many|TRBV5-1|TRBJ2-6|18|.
CASSPTPTGYSGANVLTF
TGCGCCAGCAGCCCCACCCCGACAGGTTACTCTGGGGCCAACGTCCTGACTTTC
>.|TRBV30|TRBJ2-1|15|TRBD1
CAWSEGGQAYNEQFF
TGTGCCTGGAGTGAAGGGGGCCAAGCCTACAATGAGCAGTTCTTC
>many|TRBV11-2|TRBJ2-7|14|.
CASRPNRRAYEQYF
TGTGCCAGCAGGCCCAATAGGAGAGCCTACGAGCAGTACTTC
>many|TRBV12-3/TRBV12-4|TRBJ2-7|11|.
CASRSTGIIYF
TGTGCCAGCAGATCTACAGGGATTATCTACTTC
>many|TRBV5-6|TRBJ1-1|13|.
CASSLDVGTEAFF
TGTGCCAGCAGCTTGGACGTGGGCACTGAAGCTTTCTTT
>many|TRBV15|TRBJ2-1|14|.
CATGTGTPGSEQFF
TGTGCCACGGGCACCGGGACTCCGGGTTCTGAGCAGTTCTTC
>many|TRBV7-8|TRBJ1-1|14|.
CASSLQTANTEAFF
TGTGCCAGCAGCTTACAGACAGCGAACACTGAAGCTTTCTTT
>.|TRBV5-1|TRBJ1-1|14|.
CASSLYTKNTEAFF
TGCGCCAGCAGCTTGTATACAAAGAACACTGAAGCTTTCTTT
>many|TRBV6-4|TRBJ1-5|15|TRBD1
CASSDSRGLNQPQHF
TGTGCCAGCAGTGACTCGAGGGGGCTCAATCAGCCCCAGCATTTT
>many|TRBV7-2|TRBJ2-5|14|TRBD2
CASSPVAGVETQYF
TGTGCCAGCAGCCCCGTAGCGGGAGTGGAGACCCAGTACTTC
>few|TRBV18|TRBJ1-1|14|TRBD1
CASSPDRDRTEAFF
TGTGCCAGCTCACCGGACAGGGATCGGACTGAAGCTTTCTTT
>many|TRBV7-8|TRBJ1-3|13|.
CASKTVPGNTIYF
TGTGCCAGTAAGACGGTGCCTGGAAACACCATATATTTT
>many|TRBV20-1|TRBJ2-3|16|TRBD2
CSASTTSGGDPDTQYF
TGCAGTGCTTCGACGACTAGCGGGGGAGACCCAGATACGCAGTATTTT
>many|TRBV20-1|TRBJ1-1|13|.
CSGIGTSNTEAFF
TGCAGTGGTATCGGGACCTCAAACACTGAAGCTTTCTTT
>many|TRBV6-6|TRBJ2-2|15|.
CASSYFGTPSGELFF
TGTGCCAGCAGTTACTTCGGGACCCCTTCAGGGGAGCTGTTTTTT
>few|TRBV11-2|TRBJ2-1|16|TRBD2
CASSRKWAGGPNEQFF
TGTGCCAGCAGCCGAAAGTGGGCGGGGGGGCCGAATGAGCAGTTCTTC
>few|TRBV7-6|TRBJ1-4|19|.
CASSLTGAPFYHGGEKLFF
TGTGCCAGCAGCTTAACCGGAGCTCCTTTTTACCATGGTGGAGAAAAACTGTTTTTT
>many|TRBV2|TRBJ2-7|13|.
CASSGTPAYEQYF
TGTGCCAGCTCCGGGACCCCGGCCTACGAGCAGTACTTC
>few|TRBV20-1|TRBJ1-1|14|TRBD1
CSVTGQTSNTEAFF
TGCAGTGTAACGGGACAGACCTCGAACACTGAAGCTTTCTTT
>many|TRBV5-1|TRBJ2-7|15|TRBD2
CASSLETSGSGEQYF
TGCGCCAGCAGCTTGGAGACTAGCGGGTCGGGGGAGCAGTACTTC
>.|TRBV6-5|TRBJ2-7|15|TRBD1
CASTNSGTATYEQYF
TGTGCCAGCACTAATTCCGGGACAGCGACCTACGAGCAGTACTTC
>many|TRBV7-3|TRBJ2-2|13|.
CASSPGSPGELFF
TGTGCCAGCAGCCCTGGGAGCCCCGGGGAGCTGTTTTTT
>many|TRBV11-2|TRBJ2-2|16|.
CASSLGVATNTGELFF
TGTGCCAGCAGCTTAGGAGTGGCCACCAACACCGGGGAGCTGTTTTTT
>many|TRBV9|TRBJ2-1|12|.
CASSVGYNEQFF
TGTGCCAGCAGCGTAGGATACAATGAGCAGTTCTTC
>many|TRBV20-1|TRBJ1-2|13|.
CSARVGTWDGYTF
TGCAGTGCTAGAGTGGGGACGTGGGATGGCTACACCTTC
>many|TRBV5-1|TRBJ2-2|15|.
CASSLLSGNTGELFF
TGCGCCAGCAGCTTGCTCAGCGGAAACACCGGGGAGCTGTTTTTT
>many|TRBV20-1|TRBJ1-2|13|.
CSARVGESYGYTF
TGCAGTGCTAGAGTAGGGGAGTCCTATGGCTACACCTTC
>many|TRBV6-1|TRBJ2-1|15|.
CASGDLPSSYNEQFF
TGTGCCAGCGGGGACCTCCCTAGCTCCTACAATGAGCAGTTCTTC
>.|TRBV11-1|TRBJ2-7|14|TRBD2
CASSSMGGFYEQYF
TGTGCCAGCAGCTCGATGGGGGGGTTCTACGAGCAGTACTTC
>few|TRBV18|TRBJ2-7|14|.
CASSPYQALDEQYF
TGTGCCAGCTCACCATATCAAGCCTTAGACGAGCAGTACTTC
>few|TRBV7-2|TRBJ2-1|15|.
CASSPDRFAYNEQFF
TGTGCCAGCAGCCCTGACAGGTTCGCCTACAATGAGCAGTTCTTC
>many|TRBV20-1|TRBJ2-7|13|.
CSARGQSTYEQYF
TGCAGTGCTAGAGGCCAGAGCACCTACGAGCAGTACTTC
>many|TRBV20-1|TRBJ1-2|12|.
CSARRGGYGYTF
TGCAGTGCCAGGCGTGGGGGGTATGGCTACACCTTC
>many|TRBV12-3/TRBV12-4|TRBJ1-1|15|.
CASSVTGSGGTEAFF
TGTGCCAGCAGTGTCACGGGAAGCGGGGGCACTGAAGCTTTCTTT
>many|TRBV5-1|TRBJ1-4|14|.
CASSPGQSNEKLFF
TGCGCCAGCAGCCCCGGACAGTCTAATGAAAAACTGTTTTTT
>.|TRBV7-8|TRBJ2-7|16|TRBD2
CASSLGTSGRTYEQYF
TGTGCCAGCAGCTTAGGGACTAGCGGGCGAACCTACGAGCAGTACTTC
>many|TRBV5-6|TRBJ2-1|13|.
CASSSGTLNEQFF
TGTGCCAGCAGCTCCGGGACTTTAAATGAGCAGTTCTTC
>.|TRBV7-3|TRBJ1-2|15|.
CASSLTGKGRGGYTF
TGTGCCAGCAGCTTAACGGGAAAGGGAAGAGGTGGCTACACCTTC
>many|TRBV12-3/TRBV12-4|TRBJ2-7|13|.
CASSFFGSWEQYF
TGTGCCAGCAGTTTTTTCGGATCCTGGGAGCAGTACTTC
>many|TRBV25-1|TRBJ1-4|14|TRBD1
CASSEDRVNEKLFF
TGTGCCAGCAGCGAGGACAGGGTAAATGAAAAACTGTTTTTT
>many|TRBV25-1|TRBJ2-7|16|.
CASTSGEYFNFYEQYF
TGTGCCAGCACCTCGGGGGAGTACTTTAACTTCTACGAGCAGTACTTC
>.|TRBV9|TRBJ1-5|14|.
CASSAGKSNQPQHF
TGTGCCAGCAGCGCCGGAAAGAGCAATCAGCCCCAGCATTTT
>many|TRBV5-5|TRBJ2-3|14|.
CASSRDTSTDTQYF
TGTGCCAGCAGCCGTGACACAAGCACAGATACGCAGTATTTT
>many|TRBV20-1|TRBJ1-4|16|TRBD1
CSARGEHPGQLEKLFF
TGCAGTGCTAGAGGGGAGCATCCGGGACAGCTTGAAAAACTGTTTTTT